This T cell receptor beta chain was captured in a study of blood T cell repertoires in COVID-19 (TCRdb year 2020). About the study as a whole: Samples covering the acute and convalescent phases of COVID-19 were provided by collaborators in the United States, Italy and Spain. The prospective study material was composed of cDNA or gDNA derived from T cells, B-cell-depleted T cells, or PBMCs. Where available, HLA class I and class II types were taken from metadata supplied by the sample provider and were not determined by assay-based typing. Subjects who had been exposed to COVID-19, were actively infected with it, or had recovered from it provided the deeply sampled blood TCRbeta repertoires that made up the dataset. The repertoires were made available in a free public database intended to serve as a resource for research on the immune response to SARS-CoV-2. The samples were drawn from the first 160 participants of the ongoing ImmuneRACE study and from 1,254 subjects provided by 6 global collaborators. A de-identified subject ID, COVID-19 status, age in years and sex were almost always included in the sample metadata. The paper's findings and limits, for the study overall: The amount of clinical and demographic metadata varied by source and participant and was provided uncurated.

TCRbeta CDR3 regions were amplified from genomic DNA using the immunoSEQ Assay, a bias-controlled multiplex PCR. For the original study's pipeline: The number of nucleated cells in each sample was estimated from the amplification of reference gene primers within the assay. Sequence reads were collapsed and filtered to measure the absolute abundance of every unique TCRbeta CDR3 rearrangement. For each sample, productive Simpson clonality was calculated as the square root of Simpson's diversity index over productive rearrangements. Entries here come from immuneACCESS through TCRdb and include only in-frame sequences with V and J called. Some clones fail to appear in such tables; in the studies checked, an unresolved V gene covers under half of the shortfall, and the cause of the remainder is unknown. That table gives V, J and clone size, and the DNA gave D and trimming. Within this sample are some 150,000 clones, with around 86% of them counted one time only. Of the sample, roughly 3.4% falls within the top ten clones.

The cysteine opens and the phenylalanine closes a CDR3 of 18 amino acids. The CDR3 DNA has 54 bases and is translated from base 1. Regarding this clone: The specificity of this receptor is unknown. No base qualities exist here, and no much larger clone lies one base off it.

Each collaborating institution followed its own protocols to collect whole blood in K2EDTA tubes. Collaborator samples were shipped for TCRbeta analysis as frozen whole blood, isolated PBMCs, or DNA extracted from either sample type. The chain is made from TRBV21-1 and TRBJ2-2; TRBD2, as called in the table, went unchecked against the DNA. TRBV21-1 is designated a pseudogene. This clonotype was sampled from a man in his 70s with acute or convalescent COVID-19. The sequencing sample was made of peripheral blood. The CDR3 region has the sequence CASSNYPSFGRNTGELFF. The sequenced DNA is TGTGCCAGCAGCAATTACCCATCTTTCGGGAGGAACACCGGGGAGCTGTTTTTT.